Listed below are T cell receptor beta chains from one sample, sequenced in a study of cytomegalovirus exposure and HLA in healthy donors. The data were produced by immunoSEQ multiplex PCR, yet TCRdb's version contains in-frame clones alone and is incomplete. The sample gives around 76,000 clones, about 67% of which show up once; about 7.4% is in the top ten. Sequencing was done on a sample of PBMCs. The receptor source for this set is a man between 35 and 55 years old in good health and CMV-seropositive. Both conserved end residues are trimmed from each CDR3. Fields, in order: CDR3 length, V gene, CDR3 protein.

len: 9
v_gene: TRBV5-4
CDR3aa: ASSSQYEQY

len: 13
v_gene: TRBV4-2
CDR3aa: ASSQEVQINYEQY

len: 13
v_gene: TRBV7-9
CDR3aa: ASSPDSGRAGELF

len: 18
v_gene: TRBV7-8
CDR3aa: ASSPGFRLAGLVGTDTQY

len: 12
v_gene: TRBV9
CDR3aa: ASSVATGGYEQY

len: 14
v_gene: TRBV27
CDR3aa: ASRPPGLAGAYEQY

len: 12
v_gene: TRBV5-1
CDR3aa: ASSLSPGSTEAF

len: 15
v_gene: TRBV15
CDR3aa: ATSRDNTGGSYNEQF

len: 11
v_gene: TRBV2
CDR3aa: ASSLQGTGGYT

len: 11
v_gene: TRBV6-1
CDR3aa: ASRSDANEKLF

len: 11
v_gene: TRBV28
CDR3aa: ASRQGAGEKLF

len: 13
v_gene: TRBV28
CDR3aa: ASSLAGGPLNEQF

len: 13
v_gene: TRBV7-7
CDR3aa: ASSPRDSPYNEQF

len: 11
v_gene: TRBV6-1
CDR3aa: ASGGQASETQY

len: 15
v_gene: TRBV15
CDR3aa: ATSRGGARQGGETQY

len: 11
v_gene: TRBV28
CDR3aa: ASSSTGRYGYT

len: 10
v_gene: TRBV15
CDR3aa: ATSRGLMEAF

len: 13
v_gene: TRBV5-1
CDR3aa: ASSLGVGYKETQY

len: 10
v_gene: TRBV6-6
CDR3aa: ASSSGNTEAF

len: 14
v_gene: TRBV6-5
CDR3aa: ASSYSPGQMNEKLF

len: 13
v_gene: TRBV30
CDR3aa: AWASISGQVTEAF

len: 13
v_gene: TRBV23-1
CDR3aa: ASSQECADSYGYT

len: 13
v_gene: TRBV11-1
CDR3aa: ASSQNQGRTDEQY

len: 13
v_gene: TRBV4-2
CDR3aa: ASSQEGASNQPQH